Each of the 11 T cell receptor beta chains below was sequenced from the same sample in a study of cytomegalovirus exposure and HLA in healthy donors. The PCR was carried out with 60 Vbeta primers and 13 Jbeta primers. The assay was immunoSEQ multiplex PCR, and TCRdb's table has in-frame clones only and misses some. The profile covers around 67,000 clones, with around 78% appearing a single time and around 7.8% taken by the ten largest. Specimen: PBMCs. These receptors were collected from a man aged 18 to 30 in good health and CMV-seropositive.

This CDR3 reads CASSQGTSGIDEQFF. CDR3 nucleotide sequence: TGCGCCAGCAGCCAAGGGACTAGCGGGATTGATGAGCAGTTCTTC. The chain couples TRBV4-1 to TRBJ2-1; 12 nucleotides match TRBD2. Trimming removed 1 base from V and 8 bases from J; junction bases left unmatched: 3. Per germline, CDR1 MGHRA and CDR2 YSYEKL. This CDR3 has 15 residues.

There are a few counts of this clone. The CDR3: CASSQVPSGVGGYTF. In DNA form, the CDR3 reads TGTGCCAGCAGCCAAGTGCCGTCAGGGGTTGGGGGCTACACCTTC. The V and J genes are TRBV4-2 and TRBJ1-2; possibly TRBD1 for D (6 bases). V was clipped by 1 base and J by 8 bases, with 17 bases between them. Germline CDR1 and CDR2: LGHNA and YNFKEQ. The CDR3 is 15 residues long.

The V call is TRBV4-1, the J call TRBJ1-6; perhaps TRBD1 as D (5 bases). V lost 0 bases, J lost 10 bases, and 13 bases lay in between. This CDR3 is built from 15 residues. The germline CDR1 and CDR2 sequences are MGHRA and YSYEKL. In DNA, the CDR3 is TGCGCCAGCAGCCAAGATCCAGGGCAGGGCTCACCCCTCCACTTT. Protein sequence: CASSQDPGQGSPLHF.

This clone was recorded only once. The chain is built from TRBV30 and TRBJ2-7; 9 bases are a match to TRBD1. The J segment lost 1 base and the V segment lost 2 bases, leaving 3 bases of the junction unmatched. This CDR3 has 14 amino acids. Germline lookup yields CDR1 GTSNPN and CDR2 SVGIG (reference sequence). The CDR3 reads CAWSPGQGSYEQYF. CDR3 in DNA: TGTGCCTGGAGTCCGGGACAGGGTTCCTACGAGCAGTACTTC.

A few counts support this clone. The CDR3 sequence: CASSTGLAYNEQFF. CDR3 DNA: TGTGCCAGCAGCACGGGACTAGCCTACAATGAGCAGTTCTTC. The chain joins TRBV11-3 to TRBJ2-1; 8 bases agree with TRBD2. V gave up 5 bases and J gave up 2 bases; unmatched junction bases: 2. CDR3 length: 14 amino acids. From germline, CDR1 is SGHNT and CDR2 YENEEA.

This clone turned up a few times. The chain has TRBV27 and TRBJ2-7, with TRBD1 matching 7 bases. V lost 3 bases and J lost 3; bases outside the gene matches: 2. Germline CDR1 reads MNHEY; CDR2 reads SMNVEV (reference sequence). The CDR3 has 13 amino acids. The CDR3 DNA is TGTGCCAGCAGTTTGCCAGGGGGCTACGAGCAGTACTTC. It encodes CASSLPGGYEQYF.

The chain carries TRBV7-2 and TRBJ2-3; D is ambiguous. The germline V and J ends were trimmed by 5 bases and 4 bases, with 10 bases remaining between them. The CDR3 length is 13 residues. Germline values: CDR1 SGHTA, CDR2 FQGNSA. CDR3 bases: TGTGCCAGCAGCCCCAGAGGCGCAGATACGCAGTATTTT. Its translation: CASSPRGADTQYF.

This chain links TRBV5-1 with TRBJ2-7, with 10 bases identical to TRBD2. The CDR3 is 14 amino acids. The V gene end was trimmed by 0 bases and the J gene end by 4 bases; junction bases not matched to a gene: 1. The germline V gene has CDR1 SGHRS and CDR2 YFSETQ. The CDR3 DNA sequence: TGCGCCAGCAGCTTGGGGACTAGCGGTTACGAGCAGTACTTC. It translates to CASSLGTSGYEQYF.

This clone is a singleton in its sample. The CDR3: CASSSLAGKAEAFF. CDR3 bases: TGTGCCAGCAGCTCCCTTGCAGGGAAGGCTGAAGCTTTCTTT. The chain is built from TRBV11-2 and TRBJ1-1; D may be TRBD1 (5 bases). The CDR3 is made up of 14 amino acids. The V and J ends lost 4 bases and 6 bases respectively, with 15 bases between them. The germline CDR1 and CDR2 sequences are SGHAT and FQNNGV.

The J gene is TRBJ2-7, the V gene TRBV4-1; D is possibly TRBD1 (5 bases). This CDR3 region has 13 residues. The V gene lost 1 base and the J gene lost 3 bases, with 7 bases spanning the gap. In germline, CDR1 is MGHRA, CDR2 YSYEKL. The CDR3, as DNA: TGCGCCAGCAGCCAAGGAACAGGCTACGAGCAGTACTTC. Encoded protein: CASSQGTGYEQYF.

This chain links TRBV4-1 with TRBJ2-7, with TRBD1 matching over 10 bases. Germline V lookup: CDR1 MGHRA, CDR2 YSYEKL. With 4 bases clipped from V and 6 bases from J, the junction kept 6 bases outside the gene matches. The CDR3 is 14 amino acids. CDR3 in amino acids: CASSRGTGVFEQYF. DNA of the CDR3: TGCGCCAGCAGCCGAGGGACAGGGGTCTTCGAGCAGTACTTC.